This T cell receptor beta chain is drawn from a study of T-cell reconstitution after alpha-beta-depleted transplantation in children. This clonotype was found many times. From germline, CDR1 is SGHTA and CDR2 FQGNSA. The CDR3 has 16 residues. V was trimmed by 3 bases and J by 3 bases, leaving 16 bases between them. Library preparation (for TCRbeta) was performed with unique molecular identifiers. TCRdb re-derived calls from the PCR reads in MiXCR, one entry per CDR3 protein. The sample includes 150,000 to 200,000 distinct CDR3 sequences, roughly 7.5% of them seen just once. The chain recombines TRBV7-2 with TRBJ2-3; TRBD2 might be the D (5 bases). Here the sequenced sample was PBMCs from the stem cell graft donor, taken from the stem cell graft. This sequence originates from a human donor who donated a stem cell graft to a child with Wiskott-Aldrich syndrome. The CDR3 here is CASSFLRAVRTDTQYF. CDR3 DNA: TGTGCCAGCAGCTTTCTGAGGGCCGTTCGGACAGATACGCAGTATTTT. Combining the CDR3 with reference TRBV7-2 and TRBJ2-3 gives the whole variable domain GAGVSQSPSNKVTEKGKDVELRCDPISGHTALYWYRQSLGQGLEFLIYFQGNSAPDKSGLPSDRFSAERTGGSVSTLTIQRTQQEDSAVYLCASSFLRAVRTDTQYFGPGTRLTVL.